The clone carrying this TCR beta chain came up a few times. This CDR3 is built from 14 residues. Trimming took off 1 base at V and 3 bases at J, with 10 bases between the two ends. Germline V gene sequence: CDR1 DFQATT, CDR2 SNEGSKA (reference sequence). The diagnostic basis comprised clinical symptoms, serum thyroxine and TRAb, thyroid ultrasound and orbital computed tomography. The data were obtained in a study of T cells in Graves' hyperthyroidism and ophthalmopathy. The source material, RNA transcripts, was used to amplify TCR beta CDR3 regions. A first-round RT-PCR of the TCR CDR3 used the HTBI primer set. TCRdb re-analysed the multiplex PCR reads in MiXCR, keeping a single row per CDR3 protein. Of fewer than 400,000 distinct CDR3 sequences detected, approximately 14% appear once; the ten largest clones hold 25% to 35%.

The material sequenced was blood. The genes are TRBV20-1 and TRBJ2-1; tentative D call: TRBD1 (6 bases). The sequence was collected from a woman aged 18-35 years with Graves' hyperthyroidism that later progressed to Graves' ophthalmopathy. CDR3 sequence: CSARGRGYYNEQFF. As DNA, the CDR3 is TGCAGTGCTAGAGGCAGGGGATACTACAATGAGCAGTTCTTC.